Following are 22 T cell receptor beta chains from one sample sequenced in a study of control samples from healthy donors and cancer patients. This table comes from immunoSEQ multiplex PCR, and its TCRdb copy is limited to in-frame clones, with some not included. The sample has roughly 100,000 clones; about 90% are singletons. The sequencing input was blood. These receptors all come from a woman aged 18-30 years in good health.

This chain uses TRBV30 with TRBJ2-2, with D possibly TRBD2 on 5 matching bases. Germline CDR1 is GTSNPN and CDR2 is SVGIG (reference sequence). V gave up 0 bases and J gave up 4 bases, with 12 bases separating them. This CDR3 has 15 residues. The CDR3, as DNA: TGTGCCTGGAGTGTACATGGGAGTGGCACCGGGGAGCTGTTTTTT. As protein: CAWSVHGSGTGELFF.

V is TRBV29-1 and J is TRBJ2-7; TRBD1 matches at 9 bases. The CDR3 is 13 residues long. Germline CDR1 reads SQVTM; CDR2 reads ANQGSEA. Trimming cost V 4 bases and J 1 base; bases outside gene matches: 2. The CDR3 loop is CSVGTGVSYEQYF. CDR3 in DNA: TGCAGCGTTGGGACAGGGGTTTCCTACGAGCAGTACTTC.

The V and J genes are TRBV21-1 and TRBJ2-5; the table's D call TRBD2 went unverified against the DNA. TRBV21-1 is deemed a pseudogene. The CDR3 length is 18 residues. CDR3 DNA: TGTGCCAGCAGCAAAGAATGGCTAGCGGGGCGGGTGGGAGAGACCCAGTACTTC. It specifies CASSKEWLAGRVGETQYF.

The rearrangement uses TRBV5-1 and TRBJ2-7, with D tentatively TRBD2 (6 bases). V lost 4 bases and J 0 bases, leaving 11 bases between the germline ends. The CDR3 covers 14 residues. From germline, CDR1 is SGHRS and CDR2 YFSETQ. CDR3 amino acids: CASSRGTNSYEQYF. The CDR3 coding sequence is TGCGCCAGCAGCCGCGGGACCAACTCCTACGAGCAGTACTTC.

The genes are TRBV20-1 and TRBJ2-2, with a possible D match to TRBD2 (5 bases). This CDR3 spans 13 amino acids. The germline gives CDR1 DFQATT, CDR2 SNEGSKA (reference sequence). Trimming took 3 bases from V and 3 from J, leaving 8 bases between them. As DNA, the CDR3 is TGCAGTGCTAGTACGGGGTACACCGGGGAGCTGTTTTTT. Its translation is CSASTGYTGELFF.

This clone was observed once. The rearrangement uses TRBV10-3 and TRBJ2-3; a weak D match, TRBD1 (7 bases). The CDR3 length is 15 residues. Germline V CDR1 and CDR2: ENHRY, SYGVKD. Trimming left V 7 bases short and J 5 bases short, with 19 bases between. In DNA form, the CDR3 reads TGTGCCATCAAGCCTAGCAGGGGGGTGATAGATACGCAGTATTTT. The encoded protein is CAIKPSRGVIDTQYF.

The gene calls are TRBV13 and TRBJ2-7; D possibly corresponds to TRBD2 (7 bases). Germline CDR1 and CDR2: PRHDT and FYEKMQ (reference sequence). The CDR3 spans 13 residues. Trimming removed 3 bases from V and 5 bases from J, with 11 bases in between. This CDR3 is CASSFGGANEQYF. CDR3 sequence (DNA): TGTGCCAGCAGCTTTGGGGGGGCCAACGAGCAGTACTTC. The full variable domain, with the rest looked up from reference TRBV13 and TRBJ2-7, is AAGVIQSPRHLIKEKRETATLKCYPIPRHDTVYWYQQGPGQDPQFLISFYEKMQSDKGSIPDRFSAQQFSDYHSELNMSSLELGDSALYFCASSFGGANEQYFGPGTRLTVT.

The rearrangement links TRBV14 to TRBJ2-1; the D is unclear. The germline V gene encodes CDR1 SGHDN and CDR2 FVKESK. This CDR3 region has 13 residues. With 9 bases removed from V and 0 bases from J, the gap between germline ends came to 9 bases. CDR3 region: CASQLSSYNEQFF. The CDR3 DNA is TGTGCCAGTCAGCTTAGCTCCTACAATGAGCAGTTCTTC. Full variable domain (remainder filled in from reference TRBV14 and TRBJ2-1): EAGVTQFPSHSVIEKGQTVTLRCDPISGHDNLYWYRRVMGKEIKFLLHFVKESKQDESGMPNNRFLAERTGGTYSTLKVQPAELEDSGVYFCASQLSSYNEQFFGPGTRLTVL.

The chain uses TRBV11-3 and TRBJ2-1; 7 bases map to TRBD1. V shed 4 bases and J 5 bases; nucleotides not matched to a gene: 5. Per the germline V gene, CDR1 is SGHNT and CDR2 is YENEEA. The CDR3 extends over 14 amino acids. The CDR3 nucleotides are TGTGCCAGCAGCTGGGGACAGCTAAACAATGAGCAGTTCTTC. Its protein product is CASSWGQLNNEQFF.

This chain connects TRBV9 to TRBJ1-1; D call uncertain. V was cut by 2 bases and J by 0 bases, with 11 bases left in between. The CDR3 has 15 amino acids. Germline lookup yields CDR1 SGDLS and CDR2 YYNGEE. The CDR3 loop reads CASSVSAAMNTEAFF. CDR3 coding DNA: TGTGCCAGCAGCGTGAGTGCGGCCATGAACACTGAAGCTTTCTTT.

This chain links TRBV10-3 with TRBJ1-2, with 7 bases that match TRBD1. Unmatched junction bases numbered 12, after V lost 5 bases and J lost 6 bases. The CDR3 loop spans 15 amino acids. In germline, CDR1 is ENHRY, CDR2 SYGVKD. Here the CDR3 reads CAISKLDRDYNGYTF. In DNA form, the CDR3 reads TGTGCCATCAGTAAACTAGACAGGGACTATAATGGCTACACCTTC.

The rearrangement links TRBV18 to TRBJ1-1; 8 bases are shared with TRBD1. From germline, CDR1 is KGHSH and CDR2 LQKENI. The V and J ends lost 3 bases and 2 bases, in that order; junction bases with no gene match: 11. The CDR3 totals 17 residues. The CDR3 DNA follows: TGTGCCAGCTCACCCTCAGACAGGGGTAGGAGAAACACTGAAGCTTTCTTT. It encodes CASSPSDRGRRNTEAFF.

This clone was seen only once. The chain combines TRBV30 with TRBJ2-2; 8 nucleotides match TRBD1. Per the germline V gene, CDR1 is GTSNPN and CDR2 is SVGIG (reference sequence). V lost 3 bases to trimming and J lost 4 bases; unmatched junction nucleotides: 7. This CDR3 spans 15 amino acids. CDR3 sequence (DNA): TGTGCCTGGAGGCCCGGACAGGGAATCACCGGGGAGCTGTTTTTT. Protein sequence: CAWRPGQGITGELFF.

In this sample, this clone turned up once. CDR3 nucleotide sequence: TGTGCCAGCAGCTTAATCTTGGGGCCCGGAGAGCAGTACTTC. Its translation: CASSLILGPGEQYF. The genes are TRBV11-3 and TRBJ2-7; possible D gene TRBD1, 5 bases. The CDR3 totals 14 residues. Trimming took off 2 bases at V and 7 bases at J, with 15 bases between the two ends. From germline, CDR1 is SGHNT and CDR2 YENEEA.

This sequence joins TRBV4-1 and TRBJ2-2; perhaps TRBD2 as D (5 bases). CDR3 length equals 14 residues. The germline V gene has CDR1 MGHRA and CDR2 YSYEKL. V shed 4 bases and J shed 7 bases, with 13 bases lying between them. The chain's CDR3 is CASSPNLGGGELFF. DNA of the CDR3: TGCGCCAGCAGCCCCAACTTAGGAGGCGGGGAGCTGTTTTTT.

CDR3 residues: CASSWGGDTQYF. CDR3 DNA: TGCGCCAGCAGCTGGGGGGGAGATACGCAGTATTTT. This sequence joins TRBV5-1 and TRBJ2-3; 7 positions match TRBD2. The trim removed 3 bases at V and 5 bases at J, leaving 0 bases unmatched. CDR1 SGHRS and CDR2 YFSETQ come from the germline V gene. The CDR3 runs 12 residues.

The rearrangement joins TRBV19 to TRBJ1-1, with D tentatively TRBD1 (5 bases). CDR1 and CDR2 (germline): LNHDA, SQIVND (reference sequence). The CDR3 runs 11 residues. Here the CDR3 reads CTQENDTEAFF. CDR3 sequence (DNA): TGTACACAGGAGAACGACACTGAAGCTTTCTTT.

The genes are TRBV6-1 and TRBJ1-2, with TRBD1 as a possible D gene (6 bases). The V gene's germline CDR1 is MNHNS and CDR2 SASEGT. The CDR3 consists of 15 residues. V was pared by 1 base and J by 4 bases, with 13 bases between. The CDR3 DNA is TGTGCCAGCAGTGAAGAGGCAGGGGCCCGCTATGGCTACACCTTC. The encoded protein is CASSEEAGARYGYTF.

The V call is TRBV2, the J call TRBJ2-3; D is possibly TRBD2 (7 bases). V was trimmed by 6 bases and J by 6 bases, leaving 13 bases between them. Germline values: CDR1 SNHLY, CDR2 FYNNEI. The CDR3 consists of 13 residues. The CDR3, as DNA: TGTGCCAGCAGCCCAAGGGGGGGGGATACGCAGTATTTT. It is translated as CASSPRGGDTQYF.

This chain links TRBV4-2 with TRBJ1-4; D not certain. The CDR3 totals 14 residues. CDR1 and CDR2 (germline): LGHNA, YNFKEQ. Trimming cost V 4 bases and J 0 bases, with 6 bases left between them. The CDR3 reads CASSREATNEKLFF. The CDR3 bases are TGTGCCAGCAGCCGGGAGGCAACTAATGAAAAACTGTTTTTT.

V usage is TRBV10-3 and J usage is TRBJ1-3; D is unclear. Germline V lookup: CDR1 ENHRY, CDR2 SYGVKD. Trimming shortened V by 6 bases and J by 0 bases, and 9 bases separated the two germline ends. CDR3 length equals 14 residues. The CDR3 DNA sequence: TGTGCCATCAGAACAGAGACCTCTGGAAACACCATATATTTT. It translates to CAIRTETSGNTIYF.

J is TRBJ1-3 and V is TRBV28; D ambiguous. The V gene lost 3 bases and the J gene lost 1 base, with 7 bases spanning the gap. CDR1 is MDHEN and CDR2 is SYDVKM in the germline V gene. The CDR3 has 14 amino acids. CDR3: CASSFLWSGNTIYF. CDR3 coding DNA: TGTGCCAGCAGTTTTCTTTGGTCTGGAAACACCATATATTTT.